This T cell receptor (beta chain) was profiled in a study of PD-L1 blockade in urothelial cancer. Overall study: Analysis of blood occurred 3 weeks (second dose) and 6 weeks after treatment start. When blood samples were assessed, the median T cell count was some 140,000.

Method: immunoSEQ multiplex PCR; TCRdb's copy keeps in-frame clones and lacks some. This table holds tens of thousands of clones, around 82% found once. This CDR3 region has 14 residues. Germline lookup yields CDR1 MDHEN and CDR2 SYDVKM. Deletions cut 2 bases from V and 4 bases from J, with 11 bases between. General study results and limits: It was durable-benefit patients whose tumor-associated blood clones expanded more at 3 weeks. Improved survival was predicted by pretreatment blood TCR clonality below the median.

As for this clone: The antigen remains undetermined.

Sample time point: peripheral blood 6 weeks after treatment start. V is TRBV28 and J is TRBJ1-1; weak D call: TRBD1 (5 bases). This TCR was recovered from a man aged 65-85 years with urothelial cancer. This specimen was PBMCs, taken around atezolizumab (anti-PD-L1) treatment. DNA of the CDR3: TGTGCCAGCAGTTTAGATATGGGGGGCACTGAAGCTTTCTTT. Its protein is CASSLDMGGTEAFF.